Below are 2 T cell receptor beta chains sequenced from a single sample in a study of CD8+ T cells in alopecia areata. RNA extraction and reverse transcription yielded cDNA as sequencing template. The method was immunoSEQ multiplex PCR; TCRdb's version includes in-frame clones alone and lacks a portion of them. The data contain about 64,000 clones, around 40% of them singletons. The specimen sequenced was NKG2D-low CD8+ T cells sorted from blood. All receptors derive from a human donor with alopecia areata.

This chain links TRBV5-1 with TRBJ2-1; D not resolved. The CDR3 sequence is 14 residues long. Germline V gives CDR1 SGHRS, CDR2 YFSETQ. Trimming stripped 0 bases from V and 8 bases from J, with 12 bases between. Written as DNA, the CDR3 is TGCGCCAGCAGCTTGGCGATTAGCTGGGATGAGCAGTTCTTC. Translation gives CASSLAISWDEQFF.

CDR3: CSVKQGNEQYF. The CDR3 DNA reads as TGCAGCGTGAAACAGGGGAACGAGCAGTACTTC. The chain couples TRBV29-1 to TRBJ2-7, with 7 bases fitting TRBD1. With V trimmed by 6 bases and J by 5 bases, 4 bases remained unmatched. This CDR3 spans 11 amino acids. In germline, CDR1 is SQVTM, CDR2 ANQGSEA.